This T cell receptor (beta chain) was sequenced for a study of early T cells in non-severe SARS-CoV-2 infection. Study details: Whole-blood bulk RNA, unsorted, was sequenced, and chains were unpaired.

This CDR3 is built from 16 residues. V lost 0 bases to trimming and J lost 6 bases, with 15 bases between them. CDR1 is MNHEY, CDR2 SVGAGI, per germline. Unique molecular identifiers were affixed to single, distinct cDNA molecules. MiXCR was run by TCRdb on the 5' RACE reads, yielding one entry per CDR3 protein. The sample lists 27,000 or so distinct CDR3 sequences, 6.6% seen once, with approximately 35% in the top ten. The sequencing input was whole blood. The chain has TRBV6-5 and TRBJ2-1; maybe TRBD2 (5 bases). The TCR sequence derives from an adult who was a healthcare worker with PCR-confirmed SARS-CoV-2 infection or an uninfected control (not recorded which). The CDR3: CASSYSPLAGLNEQFF. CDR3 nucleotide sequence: TGTGCCAGCAGTTACTCGCCCCTGGCGGGCCTCAATGAGCAGTTCTTC.